The present T cell receptor (beta chain) was sequenced within a study of CD8 T cells in Susac syndrome. Trimming cost V 4 bases and J 9 bases; bases outside gene matches: 6. CDR3 length: 13 residues. CDR1 is SGHRS, CDR2 YFSETQ, per germline. Random hexamers primed reverse transcription of about 0.45 to 1 ug RNA. TCRdb independently ran MiXCR on the immunoSEQ multiplex PCR reads; one entry per CDR3 protein. The table lists 150,000 to 200,000 distinct CDR3 sequences, around 95% of them singletons, with around 0.096% in the top ten. This TCR derives from a human donor with Susac syndrome. This chain connects TRBV5-1 to TRBJ2-1, with 8 bases lining up with TRBD1. Sequencing input: CD4+ T cells from PBMCs. This CDR3 reads CASSPYQGAEQFF. The CDR3 DNA follows: TGCGCCAGCAGCCCCTATCAGGGGGCTGAGCAGTTCTTC.